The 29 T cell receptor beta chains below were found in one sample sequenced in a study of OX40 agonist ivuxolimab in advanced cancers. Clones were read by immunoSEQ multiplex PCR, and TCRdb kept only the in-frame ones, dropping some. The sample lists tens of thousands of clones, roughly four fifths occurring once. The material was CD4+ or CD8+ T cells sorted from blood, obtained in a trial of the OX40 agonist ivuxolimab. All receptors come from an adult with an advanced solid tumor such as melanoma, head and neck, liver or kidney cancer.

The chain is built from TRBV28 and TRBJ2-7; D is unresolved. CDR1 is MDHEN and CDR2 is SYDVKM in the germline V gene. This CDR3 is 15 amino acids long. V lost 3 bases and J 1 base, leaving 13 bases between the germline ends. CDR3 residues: CASSFSIGSSYEQYF. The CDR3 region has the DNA TGTGCCAGCAGTTTTTCGATCGGCAGTTCCTACGAGCAGTACTTC. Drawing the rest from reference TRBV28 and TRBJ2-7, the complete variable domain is DVKVTQSSRYLVKRTGEKVFLECVQDMDHENMFWYRQDPGLGLRLIYFSYDVKMKEKGDIPEGYSVSREKKERFSLILESASTNQTSMYLCASSFSIGSSYEQYFGPGTRLTVT.

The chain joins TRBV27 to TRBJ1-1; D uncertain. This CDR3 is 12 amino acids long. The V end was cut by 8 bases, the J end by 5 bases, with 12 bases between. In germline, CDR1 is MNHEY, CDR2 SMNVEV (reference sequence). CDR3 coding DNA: TGTGCCAGCGGACGGGTGATAACTGAAGCTTTCTTT. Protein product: CASGRVITEAFF.

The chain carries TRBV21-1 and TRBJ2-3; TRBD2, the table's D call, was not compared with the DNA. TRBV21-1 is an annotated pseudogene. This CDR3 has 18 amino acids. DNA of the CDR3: TGTGCCAGCAGCAAAGAAGGTCGGAGGGAGAGAGGCACAGATACGCAGTATTTT. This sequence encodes CASSKEGRRERGTDTQYF.

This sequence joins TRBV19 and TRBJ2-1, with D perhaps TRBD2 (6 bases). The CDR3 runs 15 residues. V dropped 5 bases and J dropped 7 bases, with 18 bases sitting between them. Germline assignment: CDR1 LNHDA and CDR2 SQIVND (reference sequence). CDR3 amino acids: CASSAGVFGGNEQFF. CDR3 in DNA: TGTGCCAGTAGTGCTGGGGTCTTCGGGGGAAATGAGCAGTTCTTC.

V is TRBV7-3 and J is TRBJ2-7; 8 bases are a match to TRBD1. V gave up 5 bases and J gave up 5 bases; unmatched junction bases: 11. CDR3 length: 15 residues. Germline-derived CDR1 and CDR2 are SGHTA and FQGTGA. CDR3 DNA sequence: TGTGCCAGCAGCCAGACTGCAGGGGGCTGGGACGAGCAGTACTTC. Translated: CASSQTAGGWDEQYF.

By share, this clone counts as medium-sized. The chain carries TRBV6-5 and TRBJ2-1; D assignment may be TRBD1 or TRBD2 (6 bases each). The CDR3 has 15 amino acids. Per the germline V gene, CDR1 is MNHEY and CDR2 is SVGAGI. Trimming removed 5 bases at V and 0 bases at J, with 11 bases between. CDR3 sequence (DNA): TGTGCCAGCAGTCGGGGGCCCCTCTCCTACAATGAGCAGTTCTTC. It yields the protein CASSRGPLSYNEQFF.

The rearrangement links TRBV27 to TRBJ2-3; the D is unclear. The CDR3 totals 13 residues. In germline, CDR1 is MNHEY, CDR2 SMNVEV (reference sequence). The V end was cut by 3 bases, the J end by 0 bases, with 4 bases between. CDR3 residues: CASSLDSTDTQYF. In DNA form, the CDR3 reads TGTGCCAGCAGTTTGGACAGCACAGATACGCAGTATTTT.

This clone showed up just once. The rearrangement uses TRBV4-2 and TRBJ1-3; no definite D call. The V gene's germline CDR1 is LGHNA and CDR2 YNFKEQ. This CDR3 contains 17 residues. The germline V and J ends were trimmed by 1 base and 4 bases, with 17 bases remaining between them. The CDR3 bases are TGTGCCAGCAGCCAAGGTCGGGAGTCGGCTCTGGGAAACACCATATATTTT. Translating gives CASSQGRESALGNTIYF.

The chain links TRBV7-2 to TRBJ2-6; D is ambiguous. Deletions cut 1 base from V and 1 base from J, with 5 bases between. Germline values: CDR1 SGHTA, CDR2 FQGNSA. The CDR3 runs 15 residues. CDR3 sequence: CASSLGLSGANVLTF. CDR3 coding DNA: TGTGCCAGCAGCTTAGGTCTATCTGGGGCCAACGTCCTGACTTTC.

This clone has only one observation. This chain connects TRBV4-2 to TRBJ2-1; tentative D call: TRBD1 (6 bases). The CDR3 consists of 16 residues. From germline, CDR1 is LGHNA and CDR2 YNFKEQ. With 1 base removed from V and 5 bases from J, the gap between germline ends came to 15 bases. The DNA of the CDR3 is TGTGCCAGCAGCCAAGGGGGGCGGGCAGTTCACAATGAGCAGTTCTTC. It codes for CASSQGGRAVHNEQFF.

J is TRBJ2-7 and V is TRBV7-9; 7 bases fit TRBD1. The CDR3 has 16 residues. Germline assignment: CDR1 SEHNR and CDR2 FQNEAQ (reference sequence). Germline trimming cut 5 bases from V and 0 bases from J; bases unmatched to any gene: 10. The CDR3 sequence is CASSPPSGQISYEQYF. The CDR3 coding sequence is TGTGCCAGCAGCCCACCCTCGGGACAGATCTCCTACGAGCAGTACTTC.

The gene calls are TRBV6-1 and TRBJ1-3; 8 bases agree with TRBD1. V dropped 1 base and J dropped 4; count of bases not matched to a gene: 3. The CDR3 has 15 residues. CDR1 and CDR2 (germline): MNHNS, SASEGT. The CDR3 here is CASSEEGTGGNTIYF. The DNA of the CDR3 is TGTGCCAGCAGTGAAGAAGGGACAGGCGGAAACACCATATATTTT.

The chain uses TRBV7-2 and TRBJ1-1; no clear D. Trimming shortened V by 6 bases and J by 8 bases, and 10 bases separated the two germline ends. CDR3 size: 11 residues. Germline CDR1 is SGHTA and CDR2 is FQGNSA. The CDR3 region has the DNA TGTGCCAGCAGAATGGGTTTAGAAGCTTTCTTT. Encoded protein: CASRMGLEAFF.

The DNA for the CDR3 is TGTGCCAGCAGCGTAGCTTTTGAGGGCCACTCCACCTTC. It codes for CASSVAFEGHSTF. The V gene is TRBV9, the J gene TRBJ1-2, with D unclear. The CDR3 consists of 13 residues. Trimming took off 0 bases at V and 13 bases at J, with 16 bases between the two ends. Per the germline V gene, CDR1 is SGDLS and CDR2 is YYNGEE.

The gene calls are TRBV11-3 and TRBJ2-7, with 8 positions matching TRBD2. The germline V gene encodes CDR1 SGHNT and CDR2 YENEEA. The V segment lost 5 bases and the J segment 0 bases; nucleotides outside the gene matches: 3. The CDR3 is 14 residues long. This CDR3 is CASSPSGSSYEQYF. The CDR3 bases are TGTGCCAGCAGCCCAAGCGGGAGCTCCTACGAGCAGTACTTC.

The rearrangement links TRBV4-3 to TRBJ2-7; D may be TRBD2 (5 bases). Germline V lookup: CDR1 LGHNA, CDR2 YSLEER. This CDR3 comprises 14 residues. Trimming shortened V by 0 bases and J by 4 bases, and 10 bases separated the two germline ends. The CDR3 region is CASSQDRTGYEQYF. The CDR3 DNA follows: TGCGCCAGCAGCCAAGATAGGACGGGGTACGAGCAGTACTTC.

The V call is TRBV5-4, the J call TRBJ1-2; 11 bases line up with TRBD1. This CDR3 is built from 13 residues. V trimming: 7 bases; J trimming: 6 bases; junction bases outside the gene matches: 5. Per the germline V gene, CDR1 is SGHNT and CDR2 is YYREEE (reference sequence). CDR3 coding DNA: TGTGCCAGCGAAGGGGACAGGGGGGATGGCTACACCTTC. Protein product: CASEGDRGDGYTF.

The CDR3 DNA is TGTGCCAGCAGCCCCTGGGGATTACGGAATGAGCAGTTCTTC. Translation: CASSPWGLRNEQFF. This chain links TRBV14 with TRBJ2-1; D remains ambiguous. From germline, CDR1 is SGHDN and CDR2 FVKESK. The CDR3 is made up of 14 amino acids. V was shortened by 4 bases and J by 7 bases, with 14 bases between the two germline ends.

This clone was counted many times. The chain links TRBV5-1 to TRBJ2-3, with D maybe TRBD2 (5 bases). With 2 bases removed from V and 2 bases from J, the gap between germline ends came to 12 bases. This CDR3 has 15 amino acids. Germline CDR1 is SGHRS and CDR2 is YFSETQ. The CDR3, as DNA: TGCGCCAGCAGCTTCAGGCAGCGGCTCACAGATACGCAGTATTTT. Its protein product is CASSFRQRLTDTQYF.

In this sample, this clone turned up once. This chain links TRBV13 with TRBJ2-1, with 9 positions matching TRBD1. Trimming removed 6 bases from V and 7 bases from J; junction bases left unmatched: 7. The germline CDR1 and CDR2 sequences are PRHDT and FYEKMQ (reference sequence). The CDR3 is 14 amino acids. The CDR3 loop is CASSLDRGRNEQFF. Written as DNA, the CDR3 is TGTGCCAGCAGTTTGGACAGGGGAAGGAATGAGCAGTTCTTC.

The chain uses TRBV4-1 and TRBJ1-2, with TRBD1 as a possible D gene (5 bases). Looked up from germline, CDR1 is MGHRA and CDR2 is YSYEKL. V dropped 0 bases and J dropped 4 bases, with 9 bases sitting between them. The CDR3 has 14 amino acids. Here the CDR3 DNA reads TGCGCCAGCAGCCAAGATATCGGGGCCTATGGCTACACCTTC. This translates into CASSQDIGAYGYTF.

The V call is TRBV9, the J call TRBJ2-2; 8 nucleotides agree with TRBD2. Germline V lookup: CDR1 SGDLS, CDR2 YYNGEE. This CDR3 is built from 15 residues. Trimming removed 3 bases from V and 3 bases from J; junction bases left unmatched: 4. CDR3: CASSARTSYTGELFF. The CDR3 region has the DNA TGTGCCAGCAGCGCCAGGACTAGCTACACCGGGGAGCTGTTTTTT. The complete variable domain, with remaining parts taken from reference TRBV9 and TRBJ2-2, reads DSGVTQTPKHLITATGQRVTLRCSPRSGDLSVYWYQQSLDQGLQFLIQYYNGEERAKGNILERFSAQQFPDLHSELNLSSLELGDSALYFCASSARTSYTGELFFGEGSRLTVL.

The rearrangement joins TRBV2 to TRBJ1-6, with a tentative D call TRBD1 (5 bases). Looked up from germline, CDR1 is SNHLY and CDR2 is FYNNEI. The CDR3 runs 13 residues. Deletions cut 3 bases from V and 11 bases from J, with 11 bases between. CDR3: CASSDQGGAPLHF. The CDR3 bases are TGTGCCAGCAGTGACCAGGGTGGCGCACCCCTCCACTTT.

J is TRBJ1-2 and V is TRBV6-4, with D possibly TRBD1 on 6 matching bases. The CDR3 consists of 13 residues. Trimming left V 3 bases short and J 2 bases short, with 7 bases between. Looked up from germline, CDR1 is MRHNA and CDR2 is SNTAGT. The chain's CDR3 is CASSETGNYGYTF. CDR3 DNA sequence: TGTGCCAGCAGTGAAACAGGGAACTATGGCTACACCTTC.

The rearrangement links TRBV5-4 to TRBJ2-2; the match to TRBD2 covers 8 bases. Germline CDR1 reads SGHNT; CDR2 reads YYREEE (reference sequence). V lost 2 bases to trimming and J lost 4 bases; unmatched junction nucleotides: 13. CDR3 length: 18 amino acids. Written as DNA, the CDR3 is TGTGCCAGCAGCTTACGCTTTATGACTAGCGATTTCACCGGGGAGCTGTTTTTT. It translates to CASSLRFMTSDFTGELFF.

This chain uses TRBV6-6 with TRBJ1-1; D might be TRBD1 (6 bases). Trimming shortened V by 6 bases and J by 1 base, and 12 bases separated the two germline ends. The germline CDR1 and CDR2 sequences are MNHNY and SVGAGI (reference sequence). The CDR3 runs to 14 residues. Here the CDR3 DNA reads TGTGCCAGCAGCACCGAGACAGGGAACACTGAAGCTTTCTTT. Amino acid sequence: CASSTETGNTEAFF.

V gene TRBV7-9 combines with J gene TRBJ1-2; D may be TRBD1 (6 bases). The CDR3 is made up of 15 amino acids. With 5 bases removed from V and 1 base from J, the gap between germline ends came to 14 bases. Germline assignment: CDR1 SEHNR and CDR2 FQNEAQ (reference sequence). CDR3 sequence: CASSRADSLNYGYTF. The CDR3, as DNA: TGTGCCAGCAGCCGGGCGGACAGCCTTAACTATGGCTACACCTTC.

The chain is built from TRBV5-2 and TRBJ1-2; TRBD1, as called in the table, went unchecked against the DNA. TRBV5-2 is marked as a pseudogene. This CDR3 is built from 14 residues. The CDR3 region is CASSFGQGRGGYTF. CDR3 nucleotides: TGTGCCAGCAGCTTCGGACAGGGGCGGGGAGGCTACACCTTC.

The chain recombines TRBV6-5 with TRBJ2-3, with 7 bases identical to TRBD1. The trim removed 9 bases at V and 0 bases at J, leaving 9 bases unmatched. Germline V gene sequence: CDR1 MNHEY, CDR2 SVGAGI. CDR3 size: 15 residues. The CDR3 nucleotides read TGTGCCAGTCGATTACGGGACAGAAGCACAGATACGCAGTATTTT. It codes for CASRLRDRSTDTQYF.